This T cell receptor (beta chain) is drawn from a study of T cell repertoires in cytomegalovirus infection. Study as a whole: CMV epitopes, recently identified HLA-C-restricted and well-studied HLA-B-restricted, were used. Matching HLA type, along with CMV infection, was indicated by public TCR beta signatures.

Germline V gene lookup returns CDR1 LGHNA and CDR2 YSLEER. With V trimmed by 3 bases and J by 2 bases, 5 bases remained unmatched. The CDR3 covers 16 residues. Note on this clonotype: Its antigen is not known.

MiXCR, applied by TCRdb to the reads, yields one record per CDR3 protein. This sample has some 940,000 distinct CDR3 sequences; around 32% occur once, and the top ten carry roughly an eighth. Study-wide results and limits: Frequencies of public TCR beta families were cumulated, and this identified carriers of CMV plus the relevant HLA. CMV-specific TCR beta clonotypes restricted by HLA-C dominated the ex vivo response.

V is TRBV4-3 and J is TRBJ2-3; 10 positions agree with TRBD2. This TCR derives from a human donor in good health (CMV status not recorded). Some clones in this sample may be carry-over from other donors' samples. The source material was cultured CD8+ T cells from PBMCs, sampled from culture after CMV antigen stimulation. The CDR3 DNA reads TGCGCCAGCAGCCAGCTAGCGGGGGACCACACAGATACGCAGTATTTT. It codes for CASSQLAGDHTDTQYF.